This T cell receptor beta chain emerged from a study of response to subunit inactivated influenza vaccine. Germline V gene sequence: CDR1 GTSNPN, CDR2 SVGIG (reference sequence). The J segment lost 7 bases and the V segment lost 0 bases, leaving 2 bases of the junction unmatched. There are 13 residues in the CDR3. Each CDR3 protein gets one entry after TCRdb re-called the RT-PCR reads with MiXCR. The profile covers hundreds of thousands of distinct CDR3 sequences, with about 14% appearing a single time and less than 8.5% taken by the ten largest. The specimen was PBMCs from blood, collected around 15 days before vaccination. The chain employs TRBV30 and TRBJ2-2; 7 bases fit TRBD2. This clonotype originated in a man over 45 who received an inactivated influenza vaccine. The CDR3 DNA follows: TGTGCCTGGAGTGTAATAGCGGGCGGGGAGCTGTTTTTT. Translating it yields CAWSVIAGGELFF.